The entry below gives a single T cell receptor beta chain sequence along with its context. Its antigen is still unknown. TCRdb keeps only in-frame clones here, not all; method: immunoSEQ multiplex PCR. There are approximately 280,000 clones in the sample; approximately 88% occur only once, and approximately 0.94% lies in the top ten. The V and J ends lost 3 bases and 4 bases respectively, with 7 bases between them. CDR1 is MDHEN and CDR2 is SYDVKM in the germline V gene. The CDR3 totals 13 residues. The sample belongs to a study of cytomegalovirus exposure and HLA in healthy donors. Findings of the study overall: In the 130 or so validation repertoires, roughly 94% of cluster scores exceeded 0, per a later analysis. A list of roughly 180 TCR beta chains associated with cytomegalovirus was given.

The sequence came from a woman under 30 in good health and CMV-seronegative. The chain combines TRBV28 with TRBJ2-1; a weak D match, TRBD2 (5 bases). The sequenced material came from PBMCs. CDR3 in amino acids: CASSFGKYNEQFF. In nucleotides, the CDR3 is TGTGCCAGCAGTTTCGGGAAATACAATGAGCAGTTCTTC.